Below, 16 T cell receptor beta chains from the same sample are listed, as sequenced in a study of OX40 agonist ivuxolimab in advanced cancers. The repertoire was sequenced with immunoSEQ multiplex PCR; TCRdb's copy has only in-frame clones and lacks some. This sample has some 73,000 clones, with approximately 90% found just once. The specimen was CD4+ or CD8+ T cells sorted from blood, collected in a trial of the OX40 agonist ivuxolimab. The source is an adult with an advanced solid tumor such as melanoma, head and neck, liver or kidney cancer.

In this sample, this clone turned up once. V gene TRBV28 combines with J gene TRBJ1-5; D is possibly TRBD1 (6 bases). CDR1 and CDR2 (germline): MDHEN, SYDVKM. The CDR3 is made up of 15 amino acids. V shed 4 bases and J shed 8 bases, with 18 bases lying between them. CDR3 DNA: TGTGCCAGCAGTTCCTACAGGGCGGGAATCGAGCCCCAGCATTTT. This translates into CASSSYRAGIEPQHF.

The CDR3 sequence: CATSYGTSYEQYF. CDR3 nucleotide sequence: TGTGCCACCAGCTACGGGACTAGCTACGAGCAGTACTTC. V is TRBV15 and J is TRBJ2-7; 8 bases fit TRBD2. CDR3 length equals 13 residues. The germline gives CDR1 LNHNV, CDR2 YYDKDF (reference sequence). V trimming: 5 bases; J trimming: 3 bases; junction bases outside the gene matches: 3.

The genes are TRBV7-3 and TRBJ1-2, with 8 nucleotides matching TRBD1. There are 16 residues in the CDR3. V was pared by 5 bases and J by 0 bases, with 8 bases of the junction left unmatched. The germline gives CDR1 SGHTA, CDR2 FQGTGA. The CDR3, as DNA: TGTGCCAGCAGCCCGACCGGACAGGGTCCTAACTATGGCTACACCTTC. Its translation is CASSPTGQGPNYGYTF.

CDR3 nucleotides: TGCGCCAGCAGCCAAGAGGGAAGGACTGAAGCTTTCTTT. It yields the protein CASSQEGRTEAFF. J is TRBJ1-1 and V is TRBV4-1; D is unclear. The CDR3 runs to 13 residues. V gave up 0 bases and J gave up 5 bases, with 7 bases separating them. The germline V gene encodes CDR1 MGHRA and CDR2 YSYEKL.

The chain joins TRBV5-6 to TRBJ2-2, with TRBD2 matching 11 bases. The V gene end was trimmed by 3 bases and the J gene end by 1 base; junction bases not matched to a gene: 2. CDR1 SGHDT and CDR2 YYEEEE come from the germline V gene. This CDR3 region has 16 residues. This CDR3 is CASSSSGRQNTGELFF. CDR3 DNA: TGTGCCAGCAGCTCTAGCGGGAGGCAGAACACCGGGGAGCTGTTTTTT.

The V and J genes are TRBV27 and TRBJ1-2; TRBD1 might be the D (6 bases). CDR1 is MNHEY and CDR2 is SMNVEV in the germline V gene (reference sequence). V was cut by 2 bases and J by 0 bases, with 7 bases left in between. The length of the CDR3 is 14 residues. CDR3 DNA sequence: TGTGCCAGCAGTTTACGGGGGCCTAACTATGGCTACACCTTC. This sequence encodes CASSLRGPNYGYTF.

The chain employs TRBV6-1 and TRBJ2-7; weak D call: TRBD2 (6 bases). The CDR3 extends over 13 amino acids. Germline lookup yields CDR1 MNHNS and CDR2 SASEGT. V was cut by 5 bases and J by 0 bases, with 8 bases left in between. CDR3 protein: CASSLGGSYEQYF. CDR3 sequence (DNA): TGTGCCAGCAGTCTGGGGGGCTCCTACGAGCAGTACTTC.

This clone came up once. The J gene is TRBJ2-7, the V gene TRBV29-1; 8 bases fit TRBD1. Losses at the gene ends were 2 bases for V and 3 bases for J; bases not matched to a gene: 3. Germline CDR1 and CDR2: SQVTM and ANQGSEA. The CDR3 runs 13 residues. CDR3 sequence: CSVEIGTGYEQYF. As DNA, the CDR3 is TGCAGCGTTGAAATTGGGACAGGCTACGAGCAGTACTTC.

The rearrangement links TRBV6-5 to TRBJ1-1; no firm D call. This CDR3 is 14 amino acids long. CDR1 is MNHEY, CDR2 SVGAGI, per germline. Trimming left V 0 bases short and J 5 bases short, with 10 bases between. The CDR3 loop reads CASSYSVGETEAFF. The CDR3 nucleotides read TGTGCCAGCAGTTACTCGGTTGGGGAGACTGAAGCTTTCTTT.

This clone was seen only once. This chain connects TRBV29-1 to TRBJ1-2; D gene unclear. The ends were cut back, 7 bases at V and 4 bases at J, with 16 bases in the middle. This CDR3 has 13 amino acids. The germline V gene has CDR1 SQVTM and CDR2 ANQGSEA. The CDR3 reads CSAESQSGYGYTF. The CDR3 coding sequence is TGCAGCGCGGAGTCCCAGTCGGGCTATGGCTACACCTTC.

The V call is TRBV7-7, the J call TRBJ1-1, with D tentatively TRBD1 (5 bases). The CDR3 runs 15 residues. From germline, CDR1 is SSHAT and CDR2 FNYEAQ (reference sequence). The V end was cut by 5 bases, the J end by 6 bases, with 19 bases between. The DNA of the CDR3 is TGTGCCAGCAGCCCCGGGACCGCTAGAACGGCTGAAGCTTTCTTT. It yields the protein CASSPGTARTAEAFF.

V usage is TRBV4-1 and J usage is TRBJ1-1, with TRBD1 matching over 7 bases. The CDR3 totals 15 residues. The V and J ends lost 0 bases and 11 bases, in that order; junction bases with no gene match: 12. From germline, CDR1 is MGHRA and CDR2 YSYEKL. The CDR3 nucleotides read TGCGCCAGCAGCCAAGATCTGACAGGGCGAATCGGGGCTTTCTTT. Translated, it gives CASSQDLTGRIGAFF.

V usage is TRBV7-2 and J usage is TRBJ2-7, with D possibly TRBD2 on 7 matching bases. The CDR3 runs to 14 residues. V dropped 0 bases and J dropped 6 bases, with 12 bases sitting between them. Germline values: CDR1 SGHTA, CDR2 FQGNSA. CDR3: CASSLARGAGEQYF. CDR3 coding DNA: TGTGCCAGCAGCTTAGCTCGGGGGGCCGGCGAGCAGTACTTC. Supplemented by reference TRBV7-2 and TRBJ2-7, the full variable domain reads GAGVSQSPSNKVTEKGKDVELRCDPISGHTALYWYRQSLGQGLEFLIYFQGNSAPDKSGLPSDRFSAERTGGSVSTLTIQRTQQEDSAVYLCASSLARGAGEQYFGPGTRLTVT.

The chain links TRBV10-3 to TRBJ2-5; D might be TRBD1 (6 bases). The DNA end is a closer match to TRBJ2-7, so the J assignment may be wrong. There are 13 residues in the CDR3. Germline V lookup: CDR1 ENHRY, CDR2 SYGVKD. The CDR3 bases are TGTGCCATCGGGTGGGGACAAGACTACGAGCAGTACTTC. Encoded protein: CAIGWGQDYEQYF.

V and J are TRBV7-2 and TRBJ1-1; TRBD1 matches 7 bases. Germline V lookup: CDR1 SGHTA, CDR2 FQGNSA. J gave up 7 bases and V 0 bases, and 11 bases lay outside the gene matches. The CDR3 consists of 16 residues. The CDR3 loop reads CASSLAQDRRRYEAFF. CDR3 nucleotides: TGTGCCAGCAGCTTAGCACAGGACAGGAGGCGGTATGAAGCTTTCTTT.

V usage is TRBV6-5 and J usage is TRBJ1-6; D is uncertain. With 2 bases removed from V and 8 bases from J, the gap between germline ends came to 7 bases. There are 13 residues in the CDR3. The germline gives CDR1 MNHEY, CDR2 SVGAGI. The CDR3 nucleotides read TGTGCCAGCAGTTACATCGAGGATTCACCCCTCCACTTT. This translates into CASSYIEDSPLHF.